These 12 T cell receptor beta chains were sequenced from one sample in a study of blood T cell repertoires in COVID-19. The method was immunoSEQ multiplex PCR; TCRdb's version includes in-frame clones alone and lacks a portion of them. Of hundreds of thousands of clones detected, 88% appear once; the ten largest clones hold 9.4%. Material for sequencing was peripheral blood. These receptor sequences come from a man between 18 and 35 years old with active or convalescent COVID-19.

V usage is TRBV19 and J usage is TRBJ2-5, with 8 bases matching TRBD1. Germline V lookup: CDR1 LNHDA, CDR2 SQIVND (reference sequence). CDR3 length equals 16 residues. Unmatched junction bases numbered 10, after V lost 5 bases and J lost 2 bases. DNA of the CDR3: TGTGCCAGTAGTCCGACAGGGGCCGATCGTCAAGAGACCCAGTACTTC. It yields the protein CASSPTGADRQETQYF.

The V and J genes are TRBV3-1 (or the pseudogene TRBV3-2) and TRBJ1-2, with D tentatively TRBD1 (6 bases). The CDR3 spans 13 residues. Trimming removed 1 base at V and 4 bases at J, with 7 bases between. Germline CDR1 is LGHDT and CDR2 is YNNKEL (reference sequence). The CDR3 sequence is CASSQGGLYGYTF. The CDR3 DNA is TGTGCCAGCAGCCAAGGGGGGCTCTATGGCTACACCTTC.

V is TRBV4-1 and J is TRBJ1-1; a weak D match, TRBD1 (6 bases). This CDR3 is built from 14 residues. The V gene lost 4 bases and the J gene lost 1 base, with 10 bases spanning the gap. The V gene's germline CDR1 is MGHRA and CDR2 YSYEKL. In DNA, the CDR3 is TGCGCCAGCAGCCGCGGACAGAAGAACACTGAAGCTTTCTTT. Protein: CASSRGQKNTEAFF.

The CDR3 DNA reads TGTGCCAGCAGTTACTTGGGGGCCGGGAACACTGAAGCTTTCTTT. Protein sequence: CASSYLGAGNTEAFF. The rearrangement links TRBV6-5 to TRBJ1-1, with D perhaps TRBD1 (6 bases). From germline, CDR1 is MNHEY and CDR2 SVGAGI. Between the trimmed V and J ends, which lost 1 base and 1 base, there was a span of 10 bases. The CDR3 length is 15 residues.

The V and J genes are TRBV7-9 and TRBJ1-3, with 8 bases that match TRBD1. With 9 bases clipped from V and 0 bases from J, the junction kept 7 bases outside the gene matches. CDR3 length equals 15 residues. Looked up from germline, CDR1 is SEHNR and CDR2 is FQNEAQ (reference sequence). The CDR3 DNA sequence: TGTGCCAGGGGAGGGGGACAGGCCTCTGGAAACACCATATATTTT. It codes for CARGGGQASGNTIYF.

V gene TRBV9 combines with J gene TRBJ1-4; TRBD1 matches at 9 bases. CDR1 and CDR2 (germline): SGDLS, YYNGEE. Unmatched junction bases numbered 4, after V lost 4 bases and J lost 6 bases. The CDR3 covers 14 residues. DNA for the CDR3: TGTGCCAGCAGCAACCGGGACAGGGATGAAAAACTGTTTTTT. Encoded protein: CASSNRDRDEKLFF.

This clone is medium-sized (0.01 to 0.1%) by share. The gene calls are TRBV5-1 and TRBJ2-2, with 10 nucleotides matching TRBD1. With 0 bases clipped from V and 4 bases from J, the junction kept 3 bases outside the gene matches. This CDR3 is 16 amino acids long. Per germline, CDR1 SGHRS and CDR2 YFSETQ. The CDR3 sequence: CASSLGQGASTGELFF. In nucleotides, the CDR3 is TGCGCCAGCAGCTTGGGACAGGGGGCATCCACCGGGGAGCTGTTTTTT.

The chain joins TRBV2 to TRBJ1-4, with D possibly matching TRBD1 (6 bases). This CDR3 spans 14 amino acids. V was clipped by 10 bases and J by 8 bases, with 20 bases between them. Germline loops: CDR1 SNHLY, CDR2 FYNNEI. The chain's CDR3 is CATSTGTEKEKLFF. In DNA form, the CDR3 reads TGTGCCACCTCCACAGGGACGGAGAAAGAAAAACTGTTTTTT.

This clone was observed many times. The chain employs TRBV19 and TRBJ1-2; 7 bases agree with TRBD1. Germline CDR1 and CDR2: LNHDA and SQIVND (reference sequence). With 3 bases clipped from V and 4 bases from J, the junction kept 5 bases outside the gene matches. The CDR3 totals 14 residues. CDR3 loop: CASSIGWDSYGYTF. The CDR3 DNA reads TGTGCCAGTAGTATTGGATGGGACAGCTATGGCTACACCTTC.

V is TRBV13 and J is TRBJ2-7, with 9 bases fitting TRBD1. Germline V gene lookup returns CDR1 PRHDT and CDR2 FYEKMQ (reference sequence). Losses at the gene ends were 4 bases for V and 3 bases for J; bases not matched to a gene: 7. This CDR3 spans 15 amino acids. CDR3 nucleotides: TGTGCCAGCAGCTCTCCGGGACAGGGTAGCTACGAGCAGTACTTC. Translation gives CASSSPGQGSYEQYF.

The CDR3 region is CASSLYDAGAEAFF. The DNA of the CDR3 is TGTGCCAGCAGCTTATATGATGCGGGCGCTGAAGCTTTCTTT. The chain joins TRBV7-2 to TRBJ1-1, with unresolved D. In germline, CDR1 is SGHTA, CDR2 FQGNSA. CDR3 length equals 14 residues. Trimming cost V 2 bases and J 6 bases, with 13 bases left between them.

This sequence joins TRBV10-1 and TRBJ2-3, with 7 positions matching TRBD1. CDR1 is WNHNN, CDR2 SYGVQD, per germline (reference sequence). The CDR3 covers 14 residues. Trimming took 6 bases from V and 1 from J; bases not matched to a gene: 4. The CDR3 loop reads CASSWGQRTDTQYF. The CDR3, as DNA: TGCGCCAGCAGCTGGGGACAGCGCACAGATACGCAGTATTTT.